Listed below are T cell receptor beta chains from one sample, sequenced in a study of blood T cell repertoires in COVID-19. Generated by immunoSEQ multiplex PCR, the TCRdb table keeps only in-frame clones and is missing some. The sample lists some 150,000 clones, around four fifths occurring once. Sequencing input: peripheral blood. All receptors derive from a woman in her 40s with active or convalescent COVID-19. Each CDR3 is given with its conserved first and last residue. Some rows mark clone size as missing; the rest say once, few, many or name a class of expanded clone.

J | size | V | CDR3
TRBJ1-4 | NA | TRBV23-1 | CASSHLGQATNEKLFF
TRBJ1-1 | NA | TRBV19 | CASSVPGGGLVTEAFF
TRBJ2-7 | NA | TRBV5-1 | CASSAPGQAYEQYF
TRBJ2-7 | NA | TRBV27 | CASSSTGGGVYEQYF
TRBJ2-2 | NA | TRBV28 | CASREGQGAENTGELFF
TRBJ1-2 | once | TRBV5-8 | CASSLWARASGTGNYGYTF
TRBJ2-5 | NA | TRBV28 | CASKRGFQETQYF
TRBJ1-5 | NA | TRBV28 | CASSADSQPQHF
TRBJ1-4 | NA | TRBV7-2 | CASNSDRGRGEKLFF
TRBJ2-7 | few | TRBV28 | CASSALGTSVSYEQYF
TRBJ2-7 | NA | TRBV10-1 | CASSGTGGSYEQYF
TRBJ1-2 | NA | TRBV5-5 | CASRLGTGHDYGYTF
TRBJ2-1 | NA | TRBV7-2 | CASSPPGRYNEQFF
TRBJ2-3 | NA | TRBV9 | CASSAGPLARIQDTQYF
TRBJ2-7 | NA | TRBV19 | CASSIRSRISSSYEQYF
TRBJ2-4 | NA | TRBV10-1 | CASSEESYDQGLAKNIQYF
TRBJ1-2 | NA | TRBV19 | CASSNSVPGQVTRLGYTF
TRBJ1-6 | NA | TRBV19 | CASSQTGDNSPLHF
TRBJ1-5 | NA | TRBV18 | CASSPPGTGQNQPQHF
TRBJ2-6 | NA | TRBV30 | CAWRLQGWANVLTF
TRBJ2-7 | NA | TRBV6-6 | CASSPVTYEQYF
TRBJ1-3 | NA | TRBV7-2 | CASSWGYRAGNTIYF
TRBJ1-6 | NA | TRBV28 | CASSLLTGYPYNSPLHF
TRBJ2-3 | NA | TRBV4-1 | CASSQDPQSGARTDTQYF
TRBJ2-5 | NA | TRBV3-1/TRBV3-2 | CASSPGGGKETQYF
TRBJ2-3 | NA | TRBV5-4 | CASSSRLSRDTQYF
TRBJ2-6 | NA | TRBV30 | CAWSVGDSGANVLTF
TRBJ1-5 | few | TRBV6-5 | CASSGQYNQPQHF
TRBJ2-5 | few | TRBV3-1/TRBV3-2 | CASSQAGGEETQYF
TRBJ1-5 | NA | TRBV19 | CASSIGRGIGNQPQHF
TRBJ2-6 | NA | TRBV19 | CASRDNVGANVLTF
TRBJ2-7 | NA | TRBV6-6 | CASCGTRDEQYF
TRBJ1-2 | NA | TRBV28 | CASTPGGRNYGYTF
TRBJ2-1 | once | TRBV5-1 | CASSLGQIPYNEQFF
TRBJ1-1 | NA | TRBV11-1 | CASSRLMNTEAFF
TRBJ1-1 | NA | TRBV6-2/TRBV6-3 | CASSAPGTGATEAFF
TRBJ2-5 | few | TRBV24-1 | CATSDLTTGGGETQYF
TRBJ2-1 | NA | TRBV7-9 | CASSQDGSSYNEQFF
TRBJ1-1 | NA | TRBV5-5 | CASSPRGGTEAFF
TRBJ2-7 | NA | TRBV10-3 | CAISGSGGVSYEQYF
TRBJ2-1 | NA | TRBV27 | CASSPRQRAPNEQFF
TRBJ1-1 | once | TRBV18 | CASSPTSDPRTEAFF
TRBJ1-2 | NA | TRBV4-3 | CASRPPGGGYGYTF
TRBJ2-5 | NA | TRBV7-2 | CASSLGVRVRETQYF
TRBJ2-4 | few | TRBV5-1 | CASSSGVGAIKNIQYF
TRBJ2-7 | few | TRBV5-6 | CASSEGHGSYEQYF
TRBJ1-1 | NA | TRBV6-5 | CAIDRVNTEAFF
TRBJ1-1 | NA | TRBV5-1 | CASTSDLMTEAFF
TRBJ2-5 | NA | TRBV5-1 | CASSRTTLAGVKRETQYF
TRBJ1-1 | NA | TRBV19 | CASSIIRGTGNTEAFF
TRBJ2-2 | NA | TRBV29-1 | CSASSGGARTGELFF
TRBJ1-3 | NA | TRBV6-5 | CAHSYWGEAGNTIYF
TRBJ2-2 | once | TRBV11-2 | CASSSYSTGELFF
TRBJ2-7 | NA | TRBV10-3 | CAISEPRGQAYEQYF
TRBJ1-2 | NA | TRBV7-9 | CASSPGTGRNYGYTF
TRBJ2-7 | NA | TRBV7-2 | CASSSRAGDSYEQYF
TRBJ2-6 | NA | TRBV7-9 | CASSFYVGQGPSGANVLTF
TRBJ1-2 | NA | TRBV5-1 | CASRPGQGADNYGYTF
TRBJ1-2 | NA | TRBV28 | CASSSNGYTF
TRBJ2-5 | NA | TRBV19 | CASSPGRRFQETQYF